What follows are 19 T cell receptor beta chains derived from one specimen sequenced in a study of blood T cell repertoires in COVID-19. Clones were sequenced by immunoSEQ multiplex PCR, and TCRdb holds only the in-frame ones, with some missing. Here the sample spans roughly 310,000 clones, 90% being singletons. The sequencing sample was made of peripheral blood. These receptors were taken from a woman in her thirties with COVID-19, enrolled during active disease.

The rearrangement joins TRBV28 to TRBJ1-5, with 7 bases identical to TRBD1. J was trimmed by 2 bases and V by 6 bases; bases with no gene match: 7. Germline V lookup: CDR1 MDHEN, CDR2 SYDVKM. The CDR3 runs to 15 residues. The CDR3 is CASSSPGQGNQPQHF. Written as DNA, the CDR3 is TGTGCCAGCAGCAGTCCCGGACAGGGCAATCAGCCCCAGCATTTT.

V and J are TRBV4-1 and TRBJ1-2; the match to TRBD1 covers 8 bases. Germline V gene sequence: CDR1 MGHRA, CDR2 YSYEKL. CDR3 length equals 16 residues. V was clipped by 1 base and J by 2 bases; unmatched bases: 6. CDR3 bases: TGCGCCAGCAGCCAAGGGGGACAGGCAATCAACTATGGCTACACCTTC. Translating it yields CASSQGGQAINYGYTF.

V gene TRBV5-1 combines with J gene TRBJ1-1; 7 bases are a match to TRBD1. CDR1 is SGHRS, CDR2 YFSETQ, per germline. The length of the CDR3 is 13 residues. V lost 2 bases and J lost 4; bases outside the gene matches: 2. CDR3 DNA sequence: TGCGCCAGCAGCTTTACAGGGGTCACTGAAGCTTTCTTT. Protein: CASSFTGVTEAFF.

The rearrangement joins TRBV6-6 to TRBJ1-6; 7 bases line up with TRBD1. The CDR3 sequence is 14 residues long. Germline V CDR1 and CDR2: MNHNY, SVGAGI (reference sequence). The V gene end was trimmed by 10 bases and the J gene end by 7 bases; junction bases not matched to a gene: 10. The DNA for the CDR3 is TGTGCCACCTCAGGAGGACAGGACAATTCACCCCTCCACTTT. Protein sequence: CATSGGQDNSPLHF.

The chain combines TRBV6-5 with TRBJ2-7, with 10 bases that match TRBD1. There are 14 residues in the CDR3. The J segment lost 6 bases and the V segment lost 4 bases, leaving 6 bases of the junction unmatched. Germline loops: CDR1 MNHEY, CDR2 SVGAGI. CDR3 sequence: CASSSGTGVREQYF. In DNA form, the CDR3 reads TGTGCCAGCAGTTCCGGGACAGGGGTGCGCGAGCAGTACTTC.

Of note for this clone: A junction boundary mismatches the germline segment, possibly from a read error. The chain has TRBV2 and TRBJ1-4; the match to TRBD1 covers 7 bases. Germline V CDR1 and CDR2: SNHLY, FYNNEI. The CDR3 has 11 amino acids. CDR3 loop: CASSVTDRALF. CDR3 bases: TGTGCCAGCAGTGTTACCGACAGGGCCCTTTTT.

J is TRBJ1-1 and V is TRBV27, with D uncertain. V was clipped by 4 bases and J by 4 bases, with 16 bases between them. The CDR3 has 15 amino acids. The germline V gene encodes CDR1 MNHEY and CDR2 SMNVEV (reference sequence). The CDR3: CASSSLSRRGTEAFF. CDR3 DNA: TGTGCCAGCAGTTCGCTAAGCCGCCGGGGCACTGAAGCTTTCTTT.

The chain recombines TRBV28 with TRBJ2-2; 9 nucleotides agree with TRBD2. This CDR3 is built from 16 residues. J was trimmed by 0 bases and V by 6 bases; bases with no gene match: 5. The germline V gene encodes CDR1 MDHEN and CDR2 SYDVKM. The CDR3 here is CASRNSGRSNTGELFF. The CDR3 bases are TGTGCCAGCAGGAATAGCGGGAGATCGAACACCGGGGAGCTGTTTTTT.

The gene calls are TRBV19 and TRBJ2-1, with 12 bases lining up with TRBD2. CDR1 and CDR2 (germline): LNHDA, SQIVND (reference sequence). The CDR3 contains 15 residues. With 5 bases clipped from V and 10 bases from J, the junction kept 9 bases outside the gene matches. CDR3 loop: CASSAPSGRAGEQFF. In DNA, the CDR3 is TGTGCCAGTAGTGCCCCTAGCGGGAGGGCCGGGGAGCAGTTCTTC.

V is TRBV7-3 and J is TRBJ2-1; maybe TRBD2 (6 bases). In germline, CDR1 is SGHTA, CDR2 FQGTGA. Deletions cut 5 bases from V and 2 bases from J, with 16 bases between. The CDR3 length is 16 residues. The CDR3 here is CASSESGLGAYNEQFF. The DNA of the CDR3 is TGTGCCAGCAGCGAGAGCGGGTTGGGTGCCTACAATGAGCAGTTCTTC. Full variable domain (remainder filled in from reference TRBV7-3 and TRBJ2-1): GAGVSQTPSNKVTEKGKYVELRCDPISGHTALYWYRQSLGQGPEFLIYFQGTGAADDSGLPNDRFFAVRPEGSVSTLKIQRTERGDSAVYLCASSESGLGAYNEQFFGPGTRLTVL.

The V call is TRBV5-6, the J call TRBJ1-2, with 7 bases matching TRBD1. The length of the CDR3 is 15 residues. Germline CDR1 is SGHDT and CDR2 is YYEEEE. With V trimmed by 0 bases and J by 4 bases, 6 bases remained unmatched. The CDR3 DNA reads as TGTGCCAGCAGCTTGGAACAGGGGCGAGTCTATGGCTACACCTTC. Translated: CASSLEQGRVYGYTF.

DNA of the CDR3: TGTGCCAGCAGCTTTGATATCGCTAGCGGAGTGTCAGATACGCAGTATTTT. Translating gives CASSFDIASGVSDTQYF. The J gene is TRBJ2-3, the V gene TRBV7-2; 7 nucleotides agree with TRBD2. The V segment lost 3 bases and the J segment 4 bases; nucleotides outside the gene matches: 13. Germline V gene data show CDR1 as SGHTA and CDR2 as FQGNSA. The CDR3 has 17 amino acids.

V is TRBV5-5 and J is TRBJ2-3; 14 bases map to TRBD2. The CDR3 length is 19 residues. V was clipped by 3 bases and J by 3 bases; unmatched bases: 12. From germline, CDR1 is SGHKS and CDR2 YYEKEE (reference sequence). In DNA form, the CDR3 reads TGTGCCAGCAGCTCCTCCGGGACTAGCGGGAGTGGTATGACAGATACGCAGTATTTT. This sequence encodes CASSSSGTSGSGMTDTQYF. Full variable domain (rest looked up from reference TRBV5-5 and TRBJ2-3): DAGVTQSPTHLIKTRGQQVTLRCSPISGHKSVSWYQQVLGQGPQFIFQYYEKEERGRGNFPDRFSARQFPNYSSELNVNALLLGDSALYLCASSSSGTSGSGMTDTQYFGPGTRLTVL.

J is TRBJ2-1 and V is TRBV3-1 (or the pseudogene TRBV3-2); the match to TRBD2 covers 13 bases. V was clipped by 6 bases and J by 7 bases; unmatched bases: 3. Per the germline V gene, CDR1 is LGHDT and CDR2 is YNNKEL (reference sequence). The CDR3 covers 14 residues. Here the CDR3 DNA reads TGTGCCAGCAGGGGACTAGCGGGACGAAATGAGCAGTTCTTC. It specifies CASRGLAGRNEQFF.

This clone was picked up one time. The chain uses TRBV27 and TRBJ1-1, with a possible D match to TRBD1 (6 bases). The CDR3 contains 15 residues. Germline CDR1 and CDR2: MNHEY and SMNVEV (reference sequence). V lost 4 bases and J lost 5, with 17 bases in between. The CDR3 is CASSSPSTGNTEAFF. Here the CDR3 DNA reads TGTGCCAGCAGTTCACCTTCGACAGGAAATACTGAAGCTTTCTTT.

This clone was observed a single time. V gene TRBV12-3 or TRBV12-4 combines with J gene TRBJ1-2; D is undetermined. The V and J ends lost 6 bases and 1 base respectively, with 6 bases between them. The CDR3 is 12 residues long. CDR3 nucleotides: TGTGCCAGCAGCCCTCTTAACTATGGCTACACCTTC. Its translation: CASSPLNYGYTF.

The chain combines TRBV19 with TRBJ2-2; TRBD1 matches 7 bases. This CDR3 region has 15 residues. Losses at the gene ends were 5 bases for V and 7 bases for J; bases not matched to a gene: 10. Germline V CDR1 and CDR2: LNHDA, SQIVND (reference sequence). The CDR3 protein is CASSSPGTVIGELFF. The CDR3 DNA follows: TGTGCCAGTAGTTCCCCAGGGACAGTTATCGGGGAGCTGTTTTTT.

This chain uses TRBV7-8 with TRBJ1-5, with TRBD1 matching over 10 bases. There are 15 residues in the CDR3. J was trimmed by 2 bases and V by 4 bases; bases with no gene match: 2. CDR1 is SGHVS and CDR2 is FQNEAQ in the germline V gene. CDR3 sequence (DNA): TGTGCCAGCAGCTCCGGGACAGGGGGCAATCAGCCCCAGCATTTT. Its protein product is CASSSGTGGNQPQHF.

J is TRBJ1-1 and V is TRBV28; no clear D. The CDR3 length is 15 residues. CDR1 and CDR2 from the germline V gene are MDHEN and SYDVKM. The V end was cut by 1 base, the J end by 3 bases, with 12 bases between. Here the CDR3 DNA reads TGTGCCAGCAGTTTATTTGAGGGCCCGTACACTGAAGCTTTCTTT. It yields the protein CASSLFEGPYTEAFF.